The count of the clone carrying this T cell receptor (beta chain) is one. The treatment here: roughly 19 received Ad26.COV2.S at low or high dose, single or two shots; 5 received placebo; per-sample allocation not given. The samples date from day 63 after the first vaccine or placebo injection. Trimming pared 5 bases from V and 2 bases from J, leaving 13 bases between. CDR1 and CDR2 from the germline V gene are LNHDA and SQIVND (reference sequence). The CDR3 extends over 14 amino acids. This entry is derived from a study of Ad26.COV2.S vaccination and SARS-CoV-2 variants. Here immunoSEQ multiplex PCR was the method, and the copy in TCRdb shows in-frame clones only, minus some. The sample has 250,000 or so clones, about 83% seen once.

This rearrangement joins TRBV19 to TRBJ2-7; tentatively, D is TRBD1 or TRBD2 (5 bases each). The input for sequencing was peripheral blood, taken in a trial of Ad26.COV2.S vaccine versus placebo. The TCR originated in a person between 18 and 65 years old who received the Ad26.COV2.S COVID-19 vaccine or a placebo. The CDR3 spells CASSPRDGTYEQYF. Here the CDR3 DNA reads TGTGCCAGTAGTCCTCGGGACGGAACCTACGAGCAGTACTTC.